This is a list of T cell receptor beta chains from one sample in a study of cytomegalovirus exposure and HLA in healthy donors. Here immunoSEQ multiplex PCR was the method, and the copy in TCRdb shows in-frame clones only, minus some. The profile covers about 140,000 clones, with about 85% appearing a single time and about 3.4% taken by the ten largest. Sequencing used PBMCs. The receptors originated from a female donor in good health and CMV-seronegative. The CDR3 runs from the conserved cysteine through the conserved F or W. The D gene is left open where the match is weak. Clone size is shown for a subset of rows, as once, few, many or a class of expanded clone.

d_gene	abundance	j_gene	v_gene	CDR3aa	CDR3nt
TRBD1	-	TRBJ2-5	TRBV2	CASSRDRGPETQYF	TGTGCCAGCAGCCGGGACAGGGGGCCAGAGACCCAGTACTTC
TRBD1	-	TRBJ2-5	TRBV6-6	CASKAAGGQETQYF	TGTGCCAGCAAAGCGGCAGGGGGCCAAGAGACCCAGTACTTC
TRBD2	-	TRBJ2-7	TRBV6-1	CASSEGVSGNYEQYF	TGTGCCAGCAGTGAAGGTGTTAGCGGGAACTACGAGCAGTACTTC
TRBD1	-	TRBJ2-5	TRBV7-9	CASSTGVVRETQYF	TGTGCCAGCAGCACAGGGGTTGTGAGGGAGACCCAGTACTTC
-	-	TRBJ2-7	TRBV20-1	CRGDISYEQYF	TGCAGGGGGGACATCTCCTACGAGCAGTACTTC
TRBD1	-	TRBJ1-2	TRBV4-3	CASSHTTGGYGYTF	TGCGCCAGCAGCCACACGACAGGGGGATATGGCTACACCTTC
-	-	TRBJ2-7	TRBV6-6	CASVWEFLGEQYF	TGTGCCAGCGTATGGGAGTTTCTTGGCGAGCAGTACTTC
-	once	TRBJ1-2	TRBV5-6	CASSLNRVGYTF	TGTGCCAGCAGCTTGAACAGGGTTGGCTACACCTTC
-	-	TRBJ2-3	TRBV19	CASSGATGHPSTDTQYF	TGTGCCAGTAGTGGGGCCACGGGACACCCTAGCACAGATACGCAGTATTTT
-	few	TRBJ2-1	TRBV7-9	CASSAERGGSSYNEQFF	TGTGCCAGCAGCGCGGAAAGGGGGGGCAGCTCCTACAATGAGCAGTTCTTC
-	-	TRBJ2-5	TRBV27	CASSLWAGDGQETQYF	TGTGCCAGCAGTTTATGGGCAGGGGACGGCCAAGAGACCCAGTACTTC
-	few	TRBJ1-5	TRBV5-6	CASSLASGVGWQPQHF	TGTGCCAGCAGCTTGGCCTCAGGGGTCGGGTGGCAGCCCCAGCATTTT
-	-	TRBJ1-6	TRBV7-2	CASIRDGSYNSPLHF	TGTGCCAGCATACGCGATGGCTCCTATAATTCACCCCTCCACTTT
TRBD1	-	TRBJ1-5	TRBV15	CATSQGAFSNQPQHF	TGTGCCACCAGCCAGGGGGCTTTTTCCAATCAGCCCCAGCATTTT
-	-	TRBJ1-1	TRBV7-2	CASTSGGRTEAFF	TGTGCCAGCACCTCGGGAGGACGAACTGAAGCTTTCTTT